This T cell receptor beta chain was obtained from a study of blood T cell repertoires in COVID-19. Study information: From the United States, Italy and Spain came samples of acute and convalescent COVID-19. In each case, the material was cDNA or gDNA derived from T cells, B-cell-depleted T cells, or PBMCs.

V lost 4 bases and J lost 2, with 4 bases in between. Germline lookup yields CDR1 KGHDR and CDR2 SFDVKD. The CDR3 contains 12 residues. Sequencing was performed with immunoSEQ multiplex PCR; in TCRdb, only in-frame clones are kept and a portion is missing. The sample carries tens of thousands of clones, 80% to 90% recorded once. Sequencing input: peripheral blood. This receptor was obtained from a woman of 80 years or more with active or convalescent COVID-19. The rearrangement links TRBV24-1 to TRBJ2-5, with D unresolved. CDR3 sequence: CATSDRQETQYF. CDR3 in DNA: TGTGCCACCAGTGACCGTCAAGAGACCCAGTACTTC.